The clone carrying this T cell receptor beta chain came up many times. Its antigen is unidentified. The CDR3 has 13 amino acids. CDR1 and CDR2 (germline): SGHTA, FQGNSA. Trimming stripped 2 bases from V and 8 bases from J, with 10 bases between. Naive, central memory, regulatory and stem cell-like memory cells within the CD4+ compartment were sorted using CD45RO/CCR7/CD25/CD127/CD95/CD27. This sample was taken from a study of beta chain features in type 1 diabetes. Expressed TCRB transcripts were sequenced, since all the RNA that had been isolated was reverse transcribed. Profiling relied on immunoSEQ multiplex PCR, and the TCRdb table lists in-frame clones only, not all of them. The data contain approximately 150,000 clones, about 10% of them singletons. Broader study findings: Among patients with Type 1 diabetes, TCRB CDR3s were moderately but significantly shorter in every one of the four CD4+ subsets.

The J gene is TRBJ1-5, the V gene TRBV7-2; no definite D call. The receptor was derived from a man aged 25-45 years with type 1 diabetes. The specimen sequenced was central memory CD4+ T cells from blood. The CDR3 bases are TGTGCCAGCAGCTTATCCCTCGGGGAGCCCCAGCATTTT. Amino acids: CASSLSLGEPQHF. Together with reference TRBV7-2 and TRBJ1-5, the CDR3 gives the full variable domain: GAGVSQSPSNKVTEKGKDVELRCDPISGHTALYWYRQSLGQGLEFLIYFQGNSAPDKSGLPSDRFSAERTGGSVSTLTIQRTQQEDSAVYLCASSLSLGEPQHFGDGTRLSIL.